This record looks at one T cell receptor beta chain sequence and its context. This clonotype has a count of ten or more. The antigen it binds to is not known. Within one base of it there is no much larger clone, and no base qualities were kept. TCR beta CDR3 regions were amplified from RNA transcripts. For the first round of RT-PCR on the TCR CDR3, the HTBI primer set was used together with the Qiagen OneStep RT-PCR kit. A second multiplex PCR round built the libraries, followed by size selection and purification. The libraries were sequenced on an Illumina HiSeq2000 using paired-end 100 bp reads. Under the source paper's analysis protocol: SOAPnuke was used to process the raw data, throwing out any read that contained adapters or uncalled bases, had a mean Phred below 15, or lacked an exact constant-primer or identifier match. COPE v1.2.5 was used to merge the high-quality paired reads, and each unique nucleotide sequence was defined as a clonotype. MiTCR v1.1 was used to align clonotypes to the IMGT TRBV, TRBD and TRBJ reference segments. Only V-J combinations with frequency above 0.0001, covering roughly 99% of repertoires, were analysed. A TCS score was defined as the ratio between F50 (clonal expansion) and ExV (chaos), using BLOSUM62-based TCRdist between CDR3 peptides within each V-J. Welch's t-statistics and random forest reduced 450 to 600 V-J features to roughly 13, which were used in a naive Bayes classifier (R e1071). TCRdb itself trimmed the public reads at Q25 with fastp, ran MiXCR and retained productive beta chains. Each entry merges the rows of one CDR3 protein and shows their most common DNA and genes. The V and J calls reflect TCRdb's pipeline rather than the authors' work. The sample table records some 300,000 distinct CDR3 sequences; roughly 14% of these occur just once. In total, the top ten clones hold 7.8% of the sample.

The source of the sample is a study of T cells in Graves' hyperthyroidism and ophthalmopathy (dated 2019 in TCRdb). Regarding the complete study: Peripheral blood was collected at initial diagnosis, before any treatment. Following sampling, methimazole starting at 30 mg daily was given to hyperthyroidism patients, and high-dose intravenous methylprednisolone was given to ophthalmopathy patients. According to the paper, TCR Vbeta CDR3 sequencing was carried out on about 140 peripheral blood samples, which came from more than 40 ophthalmopathy, about 75 hyperthyroidism and some 17 progressor patients. To identify distinguishing TCR V-J signatures, a discovery cohort of 90 to 100 patients was used, comprising approximately 40 with Graves' ophthalmopathy and around 57 with stable Graves' hyperthyroidism. Whether ophthalmopathy could be predicted prospectively was tested in an independent validation cohort made up of roughly 20 hyperthyroidism patients plus 17 patients who later progressed to ophthalmopathy. The roughly 100 discovery patients were divided at random into training and test sets in a 7:3 ratio. The study also compared thyroid tissue and blood T-cell repertoires from roughly 6 Graves' hyperthyroidism patients. General conclusions and limits of the study: Sample size was not statistically predetermined, and blinding of investigators to group allocation was not performed. In validation, progression to ophthalmopathy was predicted by the model with 70% to 71% sensitivity and roughly 76% specificity, a median of roughly six months before onset. In cross-validation, a model built on a 13 V-J signature told ophthalmopathy apart from stable hyperthyroidism with under 90% sensitivity and about 81% specificity, and in testing the same model reached 80%/75%. Most expanded thyroid clonotypes (frequency above 0.001) were also detected in blood, suggesting blood repertoires may reflect thyroid immune responses.

CDR1 and CDR2 are drawn from the germline V gene: MNHNS, SASEGT. From its cysteine to its phenylalanine, the CDR3 spans 14 amino acids. The only DNA kept is the CDR3, 42 bases in frame from the first base. The junction shows trimming of 6 bases on V and 3 bases on J, plus 14 bases between the germline ends. Hyperthyroidism patients were newly diagnosed, had a disease duration of under 2 months, and were aged 18 to 65 years. Any patient with an uncontrolled infection, another autoimmune disease, pregnancy or lactation was excluded. Diagnoses relied on clinical symptoms, serum thyroxine and TRAb, thyroid ultrasound and orbital computed tomography. Blood from progressor patients was drawn when they were first diagnosed with hyperthyroidism, before any ophthalmopathy symptoms appeared. PBMCs were isolated from around 10 ml of fresh peripheral blood by Ficoll-Paque density gradient centrifugation. Progressor patients were defined as those initially diagnosed with Graves' hyperthyroidism in whom ophthalmopathy developed during follow-up. Total RNA was extracted using Trizol reagent, and RNA quality was assessed on an Agilent 2100 Bioanalyzer.

The sequenced sample consisted of blood. The source of this sequence is a woman aged 25-40 years with Graves' hyperthyroidism that later progressed to Graves' ophthalmopathy. The chain employs TRBV6-1 and TRBJ1-1, with the D gene uncertain. The nucleotide sequence reads TGTGCCAGCAGCCGCCCGCGGGTAGACACTGAAGCTTTCTTT. Translation gives CASSRPRVDTEAFF.